This record looks at one TCR beta chain sequence and its context. Its antigen is unidentified. These data belong to a study of shared clonotypes between healthy human individuals. Study results and caveats: Non-shared clonotypes displayed generation probabilities falling below those of clonotypes present in all four donors.

Researchers divided each subset's genomic DNA evenly across several immunoSEQ plates. The assay was immunoSEQ multiplex PCR, and TCRdb's table has in-frame clones only and misses some. This repertoire shows about 2 million clones, roughly 94% found once; its top ten account for 1.2%. CD45RO-negative CD8 cells positively selected for CCR7 made up the naive population, which excluded terminally differentiated effector memory CD45RA+ cells. The TCR originated in a young man in good health. The specimen was naive CD8+ T cells sorted from blood.

DNA for the CDR3: TGTGCCAGCAGCCAGACACAGTCAACTAATGAAAAACTGTTTTTT. This codes for CASSQTQSTNEKLFF. This chain uses TRBV14 with TRBJ1-4; D is unresolved. Trimming stripped 3 bases from V and 0 bases from J, with 8 bases between. This CDR3 spans 15 amino acids. From germline, CDR1 is SGHDN and CDR2 FVKESK.